The T cell receptor beta chain under discussion was sequenced for a study of CD4 T cells in relation to SARS-CoV-2 and coronaviruses. Whole-study context: PBMCs were cultured with antigen for roughly nine days before TCR beta sequencing. Findings of the study overall: Pre-pandemic and post-infection samples never came from the same donor.

Points on this clone: As yet, its antigen is unknown.

Unexposed donor CD4+ T cells date from about 2010-2018, before the COVID-19 pandemic. The cells were cultured for 9 to 11 days before CD4+ T cells were isolated. The germline V and J ends were trimmed by 5 bases and 1 base, with 18 bases remaining between them. Germline CDR1 MGHRA, CDR2 YSYEKL. The CDR3 has 16 residues. The data were produced by immunoSEQ multiplex PCR, yet TCRdb's version contains in-frame clones alone and is incomplete. The sample includes around 26,000 clones, over 65% of them seen just once. The source is a human donor in good health. Sequencing was carried out using CD4+ T cells from PBMCs, cultured in vitro. The chain links TRBV4-1 to TRBJ2-7; D is unresolved. This CDR3 is CASSEAFYSISYEQYF. In DNA, the CDR3 is TGCGCCAGCAGCGAAGCGTTTTACTCAATTTCCTACGAGCAGTACTTC.